This is a list of T cell receptor beta chains from one sample in a study of T-cell reconstitution after alpha-beta-depleted transplantation in children. MiXCR, applied by TCRdb to the PCR reads, yields one record per CDR3 protein. The sample includes some 4,500 distinct CDR3 sequences, roughly 24% of them seen just once. Source: PBMCs, mostly from graft donor cells, taken 60 days after TCRalphabeta/CD19-depleted stem cell transplant. These receptors originate from a boy in the first two years of life who had a stem cell transplant for SCID, so the T cells may come from the graft donor. Both conserved end residues are part of each CDR3. D genes are given only for firm matches. The size field is filled for only some rows; it gives once, few, many or a size class.

clone size	D gene	V gene	J gene	CDR3 DNA	CDR3 protein
many	NA	TRBV6-5	TRBJ2-7	TGTGCCATAGGACGGGATCCCTACGAGCAGTACTTC	CAIGRDPYEQYF
many	TRBD2	TRBV7-9	TRBJ2-1	TGTGCCAGCAGCAAATGGCGACAGGCTGCCGGGACTAGCAAGGTCTTC	CASSKWRQAAGTSKVF
once	NA	TRBV20-1	TRBJ2-2	TGCAGTGCTGGGCCGGGCACCGGGGAGCTGTTTTTT	CSAGPGTGELFF
medium-sized	NA	TRBV20-1	TRBJ1-1	TGCAGCGCAAAGCAACAGGGAAGGTGGACTGAAGCTTTCTTT	CSAKQQGRWTEAFF
NA	NA	TRBV20-1	TRBJ2-5	TGCAGTGCCCAATCGGGGCGGGAGACCCAGTACTTC	CSAQSGRETQYF
many	NA	TRBV7-9	TRBJ2-5	TGTGCCAGCAGCTTATTTTTACGGAGGGAGGAGACCCAGTACTTC	CASSLFLRREETQYF
many	NA	TRBV18	TRBJ2-1	TGTGCCAGCTCCCGAAACGGATACAATGAGCAGTTCTTC	CASSRNGYNEQFF
many	NA	TRBV28	TRBJ1-5	TGTGCCAGCGGGACATTGAGCCTTAGCAATCAGCCCCAGCATTTT	CASGTLSLSNQPQHF
many	TRBD1	TRBV9	TRBJ2-1	TGTGCCAGCAGCGACTCAAGCAGACAGGGGGCGCCTGGGGAGCAGTTCTTC	CASSDSSRQGAPGEQFF
many	NA	TRBV9	TRBJ2-2	TGTGCCAGCAGCGTAAGCCCGAACACCGGGGAGCTGTTTTTT	CASSVSPNTGELFF
many	NA	TRBV9	TRBJ2-2	TGTGCCAGCAGCCCAAGAGACCGATACACCGGGGAGCTGTTTTTT	CASSPRDRYTGELFF
medium-sized	TRBD1	TRBV6-2/TRBV6-3	TRBJ2-7	TGTGCCAGCAGTTCTTGGGGGACAGATTCCTACGAGCAGTACTTC	CASSSWGTDSYEQYF
medium-sized	NA	TRBV28	TRBJ2-5	TGTGCCAGCAGTTCGGGGTCCCAAGAGACCCAGTACTTC	CASSSGSQETQYF
once	NA	TRBV29-1	TRBJ2-7	TGCAGCGTAGCAGAACACCGCGAGCAGTACTTC	CSVAEHREQYF
many	NA	TRBV11-3	TRBJ2-1	TGTGCCAGCAGCTTCCGGGAGAATGAGCAGTTCTTC	CASSFRENEQFF
medium-sized	NA	TRBV7-9	TRBJ2-2	TGTGCCAGCAGCTGGAACGTCGGGGAGCTGTTTTTT	CASSWNVGELFF
once	TRBD1	TRBV3-1	TRBJ2-3	TGTGCCAGCCGGACAGGGATTACCACAGATACGCAGTATTTT	CASRTGITTDTQYF
many	NA	TRBV7-2	TRBJ2-3	TGTGCCAGCAGCTTAGTTGCGGCCTTAGCAGATACGCAGTATTTT	CASSLVAALADTQYF
many	NA	TRBV19	TRBJ1-1	TGTGCCAGTAGTATCCCCGGGGGGAACACTGAAGCTTTCTTT	CASSIPGGNTEAFF
many	TRBD1	TRBV19	TRBJ1-2	TGTGCCAGTACGCCGGCAGGGACAGGGGTGCCCTATGGCTACACCTTC	CASTPAGTGVPYGYTF
NA	TRBD2	TRBV3-1	TRBJ2-2	TGTGCCACCTGCGAGCCGGGACTAGCGGGGGGAAACACCGGGGAGCTGTTTTTT	CATCEPGLAGGNTGELFF
medium-sized	NA	TRBV6-6	TRBJ2-5	TGTGCCAGCAGCACCGTCGGGGAGACCCAGTACTTC	CASSTVGETQYF
many	TRBD1	TRBV5-8	TRBJ1-2	TGTGCCAGCAGCTTAGCTCCGGACAGGGGACCGGGTGGCTACACCTTC	CASSLAPDRGPGGYTF
once	TRBD1	TRBV20-1	TRBJ1-1	TGCAGTACCCGTAGACAGGGGGCCACTGAAGCTTTCTTT	CSTRRQGATEAFF
NA	NA	TRBV28	TRBJ1-2	TGTGCCAGCCACGGGAACTATGGCTACACCTTC	CASHGNYGYTF
NA	NA	TRBV3-2	TRBJ1-2	TGTGCCTCCACCAAGCACGCCAGGGCCCGATTTTATTATGGCTACACCTTC	CASTKHARARFYYGYTF
NA	NA	TRBV12-3/TRBV12-4	TRBJ2-3	TGTGCCAGCAGTTTAGCGTTACAGGCCCTAGATACGCAGTATTTT	CASSLALQALDTQYF
medium-sized	TRBD1	TRBV10-3	TRBJ1-5	TGTGCCATCAGTGAAGGGGACAGGGGTTTTCAGCCCCAGCATTTT	CAISEGDRGFQPQHF
many	NA	TRBV7-9	TRBJ1-3	TGTGCCAGCAGCCCCCGAGGACAGCTTGGAAACACCATATATTTT	CASSPRGQLGNTIYF
many	TRBD1	TRBV9	TRBJ1-4	TGTGCCAGCAGCCCCCAGGGGGACAGGTATGAAAAACTGTTTTTT	CASSPQGDRYEKLFF
NA	NA	TRBV28	TRBJ2-7	TGTGCCATGAGCCCCGGACTCCTCTGCTACGAGCAGTACTTC	CAMSPGLLCYEQYF
NA	TRBD2	TRBV20-1	TRBJ2-3	TGCAGTGCTAGAGCCGGGGGGATCCCAGATACGCAGTATTTT	CSARAGGIPDTQYF
NA	NA	TRBV7-6	TRBJ2-3	TGTGCCAGCAGCCCCCTTGGGGGGAATTGGGACACAGATACGCAGTATTTT	CASSPLGGNWDTDTQYF
many	TRBD1	TRBV6-2/TRBV6-3	TRBJ2-7	TGTGCCAGCTCAGGGGGATACGAGCAGTACTTC	CASSGGYEQYF
medium-sized	NA	TRBV7-9	TRBJ2-4	TGTGCCAGCAGCTTAGCGGGTACTCAGGGGGCCAAAAACATTCAGTACTTC	CASSLAGTQGAKNIQYF
NA	NA	TRBV12-3/TRBV12-4	TRBJ2-3	TGTGCCAGCAGCCTGGGACTTGATCTCACAGATACGCAGTATTTT	CASSLGLDLTDTQYF
many	NA	TRBV15	TRBJ1-1	TGTGTCACCAGCAGAGATTATGCGGCAGGAGAAGCTTTCTTT	CVTSRDYAAGEAFF
NA	NA	TRBV7-9	TRBJ1-5	TGTGCCAGCGGCCCTGGGCCTCGCAATCAGCCCCAGCATTTT	CASGPGPRNQPQHF
many	TRBD1	TRBV6-2/TRBV6-3	TRBJ2-7	TGTGCCAGCCTACAGGGGGCGACCTACGAGCAGTACTTC	CASLQGATYEQYF
many	NA	TRBV19	TRBJ1-2	TGTGCCAGTAGTATCCAAGGGGGAAGGTATGGCTACACCTTC	CASSIQGGRYGYTF
medium-sized	NA	TRBV7-9	TRBJ2-3	TGTGCCAGCAGCCCTACTAGCTTGAGGGGGGATACGCAGTATTTT	CASSPTSLRGDTQYF
many	TRBD1	TRBV30	TRBJ1-4	TGTGCCTGGAATTCGAGACAGGGGGCATATCATTACGAAAAACTGTTTTTT	CAWNSRQGAYHYEKLFF
NA	NA	TRBV5-1	TRBJ2-1	TGCGCCAGCAGCTCCTCCTATTTCTACAATGAGCAGTTCTTC	CASSSSYFYNEQFF
medium-sized	TRBD1	TRBV10-3	TRBJ2-2	TGTGCCACACGGGGACAGGGCGGAACCGGGGAGCTGTTTTTT	CATRGQGGTGELFF
many	NA	TRBV7-9	TRBJ2-5	TGTGCCAGCAGCTTAGGCGGACCGCTCCCTTTCCAAGAGACCCAGTACTTC	CASSLGGPLPFQETQYF
NA	TRBD2	TRBV15	TRBJ2-7	TGTGCCACCAGCAGAGGGGGACTAGCTAGCGACGAGCAGTACTTC	CATSRGGLASDEQYF
medium-sized	TRBD1	TRBV10-3	TRBJ1-6	TGTGCCATCAGTGACGTGGGACAGTGGAGCTCCTATAATTCACCCCTCCACTTT	CAISDVGQWSSYNSPLHF
many	TRBD1	TRBV7-9	TRBJ2-1	TGTGCCAGCAAGCAGGGGGCTGCTAATGAGCAGTTCTTC	CASKQGAANEQFF
medium-sized	NA	TRBV7-2	TRBJ1-3	TGTGCCAGCAGCTATTGGGACGGTGGAAACACCATATATTTT	CASSYWDGGNTIYF
NA	NA	TRBV24-1	TRBJ2-5	TGTGGGACCAGTGATTTGAGGGGGGGAGGGGAGACCCAGTACTTC	CGTSDLRGGGETQYF
many	TRBD1	TRBV3-1	TRBJ2-1	TGTGCCAGCAGCCAACAAATGGGGACAGGAATTTACAATGAGCAGTTCTTC	CASSQQMGTGIYNEQFF
many	NA	TRBV6-1	TRBJ1-4	TGTGCCAGCAGTGAACAGTATCGGGAAAAACTGTTTTTT	CASSEQYREKLFF
NA	TRBD1	TRBV19	TRBJ2-7	TGTGCCAGTAGTATGGGGAGCAGGGGGCCCTTCTACGAGCAGTACTTC	CASSMGSRGPFYEQYF
once	TRBD1	TRBV5-1	TRBJ1-2	TGCGCCAGCAGCTTAACGGACAGGGGAAGTCTGGGCTACACCTTC	CASSLTDRGSLGYTF
medium-sized	NA	TRBV7-9	TRBJ1-3	TGTGCCAGCAGCCTAGGTACCTACAGGACTGGAAACACCATATATTTT	CASSLGTYRTGNTIYF